Sequencing of this TCR beta chain was carried out in a study of T cells in localized non-small cell lung cancer. General study results and limits: Measurement of T cell clonality placed uninvolved adjacent lung highest, above the level in tumor. A single tumor region was sequenced, leaving heterogeneity possible. Adjacent lung tissue had a median about 58 of the top 100 clones found in the tumor. Blood T cell density predicted longer survival; adjacent-lung clonality, shorter.

With respect to this clone: Its antigen is currently unknown.

Sequencing used immunoSEQ multiplex PCR; TCRdb keeps in-frame clones, though not all of them. This table holds fewer than 90,000 clones, around three quarters found once. This CDR3 comprises 14 residues. The V segment lost 4 bases and the J segment 7 bases; nucleotides outside the gene matches: 6. Per the germline V gene, CDR1 is SGHRS and CDR2 is YFSETQ. The sequence was collected from a man between 40 and 70 years old with stage II squamous cell lung carcinoma. V usage is TRBV5-1 and J usage is TRBJ2-1; TRBD1 matches at 9 bases. The starting material was PBMCs, obtained before any cancer treatment. The CDR3 loop is CASSDTGGVNEQFF. DNA for the CDR3: TGCGCCAGCAGCGACACAGGGGGCGTAAATGAGCAGTTCTTC.